The sequence of this T cell receptor beta chain was determined in a study of beta chain features in type 1 diabetes. Findings of the study overall: Moderate yet significant TCRB CDR3 shortening was seen in Type 1 diabetes patients in all four CD4+ subsets. Whether TCRB rearrangement is influenced by HLA type went unresolved here.

Donors underwent one heparinised blood draw, 90 to 150 mL on average. Purity exceeded 95% in all sorted populations. This clone was seen more than once but under ten times. Its antigen is unidentified. V lost 0 bases to trimming and J lost 6 bases; unmatched junction nucleotides: 4. Germline lookup yields CDR1 SGHTA and CDR2 FQGNSA. This CDR3 contains 14 residues. Since all of the isolated RNA was reverse transcribed, expressed TCRB transcripts were what got sequenced. Here immunoSEQ multiplex PCR was the method, and the copy in TCRdb shows in-frame clones only, minus some. Of a few hundred thousand clones listed, under 20% are singletons.

The chain is built from TRBV7-2 and TRBJ2-7; TRBD2 matches at 8 bases. Sequenced: naive CD4+ T cells from blood. This TCR was sampled from a man aged 25-45 years with type 1 diabetes. The DNA for the CDR3 is TGTGCCAGCAGCTTAGCTAGCGGGACTGGCGAGCAGTACTTC. This gives the protein CASSLASGTGEQYF.